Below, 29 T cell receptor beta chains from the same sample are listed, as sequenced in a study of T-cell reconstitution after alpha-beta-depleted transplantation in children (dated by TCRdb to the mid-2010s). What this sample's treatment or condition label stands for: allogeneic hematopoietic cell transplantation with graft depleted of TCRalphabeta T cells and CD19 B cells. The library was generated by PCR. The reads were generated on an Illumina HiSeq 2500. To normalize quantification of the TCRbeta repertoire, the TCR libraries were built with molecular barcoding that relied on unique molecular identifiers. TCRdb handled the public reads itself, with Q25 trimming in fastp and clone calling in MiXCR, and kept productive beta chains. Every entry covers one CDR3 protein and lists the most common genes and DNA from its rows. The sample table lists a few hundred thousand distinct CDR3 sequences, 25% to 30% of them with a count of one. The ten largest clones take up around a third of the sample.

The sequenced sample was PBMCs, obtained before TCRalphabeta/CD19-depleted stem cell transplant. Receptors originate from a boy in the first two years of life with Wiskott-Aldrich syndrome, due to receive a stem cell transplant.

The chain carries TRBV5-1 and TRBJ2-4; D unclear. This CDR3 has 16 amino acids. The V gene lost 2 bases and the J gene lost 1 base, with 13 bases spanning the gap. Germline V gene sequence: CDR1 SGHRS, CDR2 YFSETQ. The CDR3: CASSFGGTSAKNIQYF. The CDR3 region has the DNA TGCGCCAGCAGCTTCGGCGGAACTTCGGCCAAAAACATTCAGTACTTC.

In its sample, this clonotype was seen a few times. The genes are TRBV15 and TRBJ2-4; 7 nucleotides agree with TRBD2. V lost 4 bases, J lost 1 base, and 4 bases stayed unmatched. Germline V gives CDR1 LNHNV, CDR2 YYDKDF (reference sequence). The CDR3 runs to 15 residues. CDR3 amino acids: CATSMPREAKNIQYF. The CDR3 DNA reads TGTGCCACCAGCATGCCGCGGGAGGCCAAAAACATTCAGTACTTC.

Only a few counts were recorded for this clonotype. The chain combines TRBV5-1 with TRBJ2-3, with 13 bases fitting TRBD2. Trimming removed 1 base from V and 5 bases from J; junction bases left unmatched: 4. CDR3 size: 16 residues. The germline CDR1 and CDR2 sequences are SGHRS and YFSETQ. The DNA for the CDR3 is TGCGCCAGCAGCTTGTCACTAGCGGGAGGGCAAGATACGCAGTATTTT. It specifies CASSLSLAGGQDTQYF.

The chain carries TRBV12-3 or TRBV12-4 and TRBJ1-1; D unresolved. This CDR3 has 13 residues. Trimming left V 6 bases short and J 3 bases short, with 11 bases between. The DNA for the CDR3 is TGTGCCAGCAGCCCGACGGGTTACACTGAAGCTTTCTTT. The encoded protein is CASSPTGYTEAFF.

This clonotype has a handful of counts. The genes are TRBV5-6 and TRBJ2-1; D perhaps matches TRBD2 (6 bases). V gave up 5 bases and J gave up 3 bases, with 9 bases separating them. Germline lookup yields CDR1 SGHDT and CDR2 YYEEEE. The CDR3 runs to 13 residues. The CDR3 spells CASSRLDYNEQFF. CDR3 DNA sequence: TGTGCCAGCAGTCGACTAGACTACAATGAGCAGTTCTTC.

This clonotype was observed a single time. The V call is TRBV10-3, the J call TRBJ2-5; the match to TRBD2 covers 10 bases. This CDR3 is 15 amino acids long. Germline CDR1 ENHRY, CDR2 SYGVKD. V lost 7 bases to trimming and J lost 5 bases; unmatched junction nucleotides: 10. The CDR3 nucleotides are TGTGCCATCAACGTAGCGGGAGGCCGCCGGGAGACCCAGTACTTC. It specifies CAINVAGGRRETQYF.

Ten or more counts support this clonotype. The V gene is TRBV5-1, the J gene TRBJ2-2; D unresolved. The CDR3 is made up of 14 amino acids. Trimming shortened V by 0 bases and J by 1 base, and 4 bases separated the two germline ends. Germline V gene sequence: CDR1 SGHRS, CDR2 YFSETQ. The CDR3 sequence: CASSLAQNTGELFF. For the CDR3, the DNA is TGCGCCAGCAGCTTGGCCCAGAACACCGGGGAGCTGTTTTTT.

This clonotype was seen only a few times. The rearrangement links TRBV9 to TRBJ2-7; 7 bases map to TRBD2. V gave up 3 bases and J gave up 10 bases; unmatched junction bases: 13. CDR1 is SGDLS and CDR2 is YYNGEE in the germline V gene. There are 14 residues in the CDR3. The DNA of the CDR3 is TGTGCCAGCAGCGCCGCCTCCCTAGCGGCGGAACAGTACTTC. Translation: CASSAASLAAEQYF.

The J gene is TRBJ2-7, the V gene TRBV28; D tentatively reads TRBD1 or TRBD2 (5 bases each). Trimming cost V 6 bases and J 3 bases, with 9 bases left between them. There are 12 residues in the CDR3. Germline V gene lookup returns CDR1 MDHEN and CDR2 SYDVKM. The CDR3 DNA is TGTGCCAGCAGGGGACCGATCTACGAGCAGTACTTC. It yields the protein CASRGPIYEQYF.

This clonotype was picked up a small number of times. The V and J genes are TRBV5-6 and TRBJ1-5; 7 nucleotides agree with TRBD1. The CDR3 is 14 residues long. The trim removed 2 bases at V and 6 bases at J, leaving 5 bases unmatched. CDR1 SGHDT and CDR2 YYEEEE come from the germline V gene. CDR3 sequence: CASSLGGGSQPQHF. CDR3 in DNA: TGTGCCAGCAGCTTAGGAGGGGGCAGTCAGCCCCAGCATTTT.

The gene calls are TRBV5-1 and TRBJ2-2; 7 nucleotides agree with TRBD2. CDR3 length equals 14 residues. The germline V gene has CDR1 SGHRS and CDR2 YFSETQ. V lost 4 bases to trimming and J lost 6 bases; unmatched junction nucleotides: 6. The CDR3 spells CASSRTRTAGELFF. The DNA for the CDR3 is TGCGCCAGCAGCCGGACTAGAACCGCCGGGGAGCTGTTTTTT.

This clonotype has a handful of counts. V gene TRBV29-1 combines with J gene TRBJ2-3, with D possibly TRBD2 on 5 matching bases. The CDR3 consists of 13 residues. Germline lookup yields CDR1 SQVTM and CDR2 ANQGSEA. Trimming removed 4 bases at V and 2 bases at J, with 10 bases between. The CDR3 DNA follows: TGCAGCGTTGCTGGACTGCTCACAGATACGCAGTATTTT. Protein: CSVAGLLTDTQYF.

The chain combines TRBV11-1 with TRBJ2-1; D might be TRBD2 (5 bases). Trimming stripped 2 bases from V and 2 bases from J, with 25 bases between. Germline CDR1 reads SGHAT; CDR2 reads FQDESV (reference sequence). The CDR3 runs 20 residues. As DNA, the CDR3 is TGTGCCAGCAGCTTATTGCCGGACTCACTTCGCTCTTCCACCTACAATGAGCAGTTCTTC. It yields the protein CASSLLPDSLRSSTYNEQFF.

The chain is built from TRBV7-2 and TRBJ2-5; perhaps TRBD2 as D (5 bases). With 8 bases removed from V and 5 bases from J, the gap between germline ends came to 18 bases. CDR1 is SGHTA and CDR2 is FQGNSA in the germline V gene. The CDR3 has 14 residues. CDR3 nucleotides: TGTGCCAGCGGAGGAGGCGGGCGGACGGAGACCCAGTACTTC. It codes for CASGGGGRTETQYF.

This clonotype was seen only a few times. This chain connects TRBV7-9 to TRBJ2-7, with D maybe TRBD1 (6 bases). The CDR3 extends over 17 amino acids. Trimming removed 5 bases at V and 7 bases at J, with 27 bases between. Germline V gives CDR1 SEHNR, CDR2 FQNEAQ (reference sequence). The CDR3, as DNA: TGTGCCAGCAGCGGAACCGGGACACCACAGTTTCCTCGGGAGCAGTACTTC. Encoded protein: CASSGTGTPQFPREQYF.

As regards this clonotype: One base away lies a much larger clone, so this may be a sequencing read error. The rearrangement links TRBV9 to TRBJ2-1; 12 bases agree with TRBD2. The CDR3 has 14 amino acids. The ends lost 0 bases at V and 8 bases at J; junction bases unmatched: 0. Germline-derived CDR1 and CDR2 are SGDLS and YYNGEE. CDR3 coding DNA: TGTGCCAGCAGCGTAGGACTAGCGGGAGATGAGCAGTTCTTC. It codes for CASSVGLAGDEQFF.

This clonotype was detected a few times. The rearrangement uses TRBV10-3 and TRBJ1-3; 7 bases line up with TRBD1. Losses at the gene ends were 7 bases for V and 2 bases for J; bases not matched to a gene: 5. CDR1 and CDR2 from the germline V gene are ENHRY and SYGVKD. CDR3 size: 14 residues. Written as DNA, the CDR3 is TGTGCCATCACCCTCGGGACAGCTGGAAACACCATATATTTT. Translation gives CAITLGTAGNTIYF.

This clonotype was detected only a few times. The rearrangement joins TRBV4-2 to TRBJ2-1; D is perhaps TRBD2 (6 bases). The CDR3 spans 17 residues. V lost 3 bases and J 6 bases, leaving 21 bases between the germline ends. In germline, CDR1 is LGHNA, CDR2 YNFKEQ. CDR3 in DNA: TGTGCCAGCAGCCAGATCACACTAGCTGAGGGCGTCAATGAGCAGTTCTTC. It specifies CASSQITLAEGVNEQFF.

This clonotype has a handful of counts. DNA for the CDR3: TGTGCCAGCAGCCGGGGGACAGAGGGCTATGGCTACACCTTC. Its protein product is CASSRGTEGYGYTF. The rearrangement uses TRBV3-1 and TRBJ1-2, with 7 bases identical to TRBD1. Per the germline V gene, CDR1 is LGHDT and CDR2 is YNNKEL (reference sequence). This CDR3 is 14 amino acids long. V was clipped by 4 bases and J by 4 bases; unmatched bases: 6.

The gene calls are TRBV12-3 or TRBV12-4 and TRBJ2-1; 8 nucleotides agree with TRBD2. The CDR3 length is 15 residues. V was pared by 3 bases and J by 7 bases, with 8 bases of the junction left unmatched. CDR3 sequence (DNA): TGTGCCAGCAGTTTTATGAGCGGGAGAGGAAATGAGCAGTTCTTC. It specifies CASSFMSGRGNEQFF.

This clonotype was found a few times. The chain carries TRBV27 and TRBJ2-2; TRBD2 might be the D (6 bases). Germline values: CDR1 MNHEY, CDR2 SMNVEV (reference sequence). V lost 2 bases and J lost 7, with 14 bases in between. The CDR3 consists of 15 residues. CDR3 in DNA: TGTGCCAGCAGTTTAACTAGCCAAGTCAGCGGGGAGCTGTTTTTT. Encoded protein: CASSLTSQVSGELFF.

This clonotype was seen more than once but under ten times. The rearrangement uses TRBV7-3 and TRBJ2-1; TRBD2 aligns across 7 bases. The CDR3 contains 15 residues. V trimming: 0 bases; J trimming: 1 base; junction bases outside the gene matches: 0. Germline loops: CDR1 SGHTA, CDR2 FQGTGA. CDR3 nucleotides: TGTGCCAGCAGCTTAACGCGGGAGTCCTACAATGAGCAGTTCTTC. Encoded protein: CASSLTRESYNEQFF.

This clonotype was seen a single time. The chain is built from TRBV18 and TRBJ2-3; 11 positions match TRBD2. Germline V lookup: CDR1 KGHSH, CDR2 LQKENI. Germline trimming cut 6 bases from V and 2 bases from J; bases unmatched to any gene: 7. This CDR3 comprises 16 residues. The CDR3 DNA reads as TGTGCCAGCTCGCCGGGGACTAGCGGTATCACAGATACGCAGTATTTT. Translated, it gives CASSPGTSGITDTQYF.

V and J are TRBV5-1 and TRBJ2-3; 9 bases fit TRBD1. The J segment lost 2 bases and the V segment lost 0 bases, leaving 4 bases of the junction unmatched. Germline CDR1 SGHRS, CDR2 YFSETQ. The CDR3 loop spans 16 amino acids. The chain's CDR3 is CASSLARDRATDTQYF. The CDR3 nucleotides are TGCGCCAGCAGCTTGGCCCGGGACAGGGCCACAGATACGCAGTATTTT.

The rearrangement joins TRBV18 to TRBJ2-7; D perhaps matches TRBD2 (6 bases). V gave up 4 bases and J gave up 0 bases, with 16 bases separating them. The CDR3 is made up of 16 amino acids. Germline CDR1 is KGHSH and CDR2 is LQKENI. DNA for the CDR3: TGTGCCAGCTCACTGGGGACTCCTGCTAGCTCCTACGAGCAGTACTTC. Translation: CASSLGTPASSYEQYF.

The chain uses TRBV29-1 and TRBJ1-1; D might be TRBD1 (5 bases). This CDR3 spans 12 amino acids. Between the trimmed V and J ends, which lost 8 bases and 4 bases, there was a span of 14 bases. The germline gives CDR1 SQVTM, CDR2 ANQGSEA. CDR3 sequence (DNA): TGCAGCTTAAGACGGGGCGGCACTGAAGCTTTCTTT. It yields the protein CSLRRGGTEAFF.

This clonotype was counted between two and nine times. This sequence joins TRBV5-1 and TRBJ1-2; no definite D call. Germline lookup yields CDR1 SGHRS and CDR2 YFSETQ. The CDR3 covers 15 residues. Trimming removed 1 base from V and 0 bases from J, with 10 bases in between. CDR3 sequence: CASSLTGSANYGYTF. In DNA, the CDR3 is TGCGCCAGCAGCTTGACGGGGTCCGCTAACTATGGCTACACCTTC. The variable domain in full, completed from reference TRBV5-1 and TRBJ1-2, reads KAGVTQTPRYLIKTRGQQVTLSCSPISGHRSVSWYQQTPGQGLQFLFEYFSETQRNKGNFPGRFSGRQFSNSRSEMNVSTLELGDSALYLCASSLTGSANYGYTFGSGTRLTVV.

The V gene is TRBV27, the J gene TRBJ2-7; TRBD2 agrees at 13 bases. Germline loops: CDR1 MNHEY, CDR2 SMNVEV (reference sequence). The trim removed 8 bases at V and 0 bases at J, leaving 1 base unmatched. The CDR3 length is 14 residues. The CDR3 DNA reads TGTGCCAGCGGACTAGCGGGAGTCTCCTACGAGCAGTACTTC. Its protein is CASGLAGVSYEQYF.

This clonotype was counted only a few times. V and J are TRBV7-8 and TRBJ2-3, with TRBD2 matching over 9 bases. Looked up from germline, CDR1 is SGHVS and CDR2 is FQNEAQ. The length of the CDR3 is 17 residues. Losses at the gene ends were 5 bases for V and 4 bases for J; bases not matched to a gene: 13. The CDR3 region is CASSPFPGLAQADTQYF. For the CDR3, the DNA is TGTGCCAGCAGCCCATTCCCGGGACTAGCTCAAGCAGATACGCAGTATTTT. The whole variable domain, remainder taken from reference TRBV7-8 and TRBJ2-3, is GAGVSQSPRYKVAKRGQDVALRCDPISGHVSLFWYQQALGQGPEFLTYFQNEAQLDKSGLPSDRFFAERPEGSVSTLKIQRTQQEDSAVYLCASSPFPGLAQADTQYFGPGTRLTVL.